The rows below give T cell receptor beta chains drawn from one sample of a study of T cells after yellow fever vaccination. TCRdb analysed the 5' RACE reads with MiXCR anew, one entry per CDR3 protein. The sample has 150,000 to 200,000 distinct CDR3 sequences, approximately 9.7% seen once. The starting material was CD8+ T cells sorted from PBMCs, obtained 45 days after the yellow fever booster vaccination. The receptors originated from a man aged 18-30 years who received the YFV17D yellow fever vaccine. The CDR3 runs from the conserved cysteine through the conserved F or W. The order of the fields is J gene, D gene, V gene, clone size, CDR3 DNA, CDR3 protein. D genes are given only for firm matches. A row's size may be missing; if present it is once, few, many or a size class.

J: TRBJ1-5
D: NA
V: TRBV7-3
size: many
DNA: TGTGCCAGCAGCTTAGATTTGGGTCAGCCCCAGCATTTT
CDR3: CASSLDLGQPQHF

J: TRBJ2-3
D: TRBD2
V: TRBV6-5
size: NA
DNA: TGTGCCAGCAGTTCGACTAGCGGGACCGCAGATACGCAGTATTTT
CDR3: CASSSTSGTADTQYF

J: TRBJ2-1
D: NA
V: TRBV19
size: few
DNA: TGTGCCAGTAGTATAGTCGGGGGCAGGGGCAATGAGCAGTTCTTC
CDR3: CASSIVGGRGNEQFF

J: TRBJ1-2
D: NA
V: TRBV2
size: NA
DNA: TGTGCCAGCAGCACCGGGACCTTGGACGGCTATGGCTACACCTTC
CDR3: CASSTGTLDGYGYTF

J: TRBJ1-2
D: NA
V: TRBV18
size: few
DNA: TGTGCCAGCTCACCATGGGACACATCTTATGGCTACACCTTC
CDR3: CASSPWDTSYGYTF

J: TRBJ2-2
D: TRBD2
V: TRBV7-3
size: NA
DNA: TGTGCCAGCAGCTTAATCGGGGGGGTCACCGGGGAGCTGTTTTTT
CDR3: CASSLIGGVTGELFF

J: TRBJ2-3
D: NA
V: TRBV4-3
size: NA
DNA: TGCGCCAGCAGCCAGCTGGGACTTTCTAGCACAGATACGCAGTATTTT
CDR3: CASSQLGLSSTDTQYF

J: TRBJ2-3
D: NA
V: TRBV2
size: few
DNA: TGTGCCAGCATGGGGTTCTCACTCGGAGATACGCAGTATTTT
CDR3: CASMGFSLGDTQYF

J: TRBJ2-2
D: TRBD2
V: TRBV4-3
size: few
DNA: TGCGCCAGCAGCCCTCGCTTCGTAGCGGGGGTCACCGGGGAGCTGTTTTTT
CDR3: CASSPRFVAGVTGELFF

J: TRBJ2-3
D: NA
V: TRBV2
size: NA
DNA: TGTGCCAGCAGTTACAGGCTTAGCACAGATACGCAGTATTTT
CDR3: CASSYRLSTDTQYF

J: TRBJ2-1
D: NA
V: TRBV12-3/TRBV12-4
size: few
DNA: TGTGCCAGCAGTCAAGGACTCCCTAGGCAGTTCTTC
CDR3: CASSQGLPRQFF

J: TRBJ1-2
D: TRBD1
V: TRBV6-6
size: NA
DNA: TGTGCCAGCAGTTACTGGGACAGCAGTGATGGCTACACCTTC
CDR3: CASSYWDSSDGYTF

J: TRBJ1-5
D: NA
V: TRBV7-8
size: NA
DNA: TGTGCCAGCGGTTGGGATACCAATAGCAATCAGCCCCAGCATTTT
CDR3: CASGWDTNSNQPQHF

J: TRBJ1-5
D: NA
V: TRBV28
size: few
DNA: TGTGCCAGCAACCAATGGGGGAGCAATCAGCCCCAGCATTTT
CDR3: CASNQWGSNQPQHF

J: TRBJ1-2
D: TRBD1
V: TRBV11-2
size: few
DNA: TGTGCCAGCAGCCCTCCGACAGGGCTGTACTATGGCTACACCTTC
CDR3: CASSPPTGLYYGYTF

J: TRBJ1-2
D: TRBD1
V: TRBV20-1
size: few
DNA: TGCAGTGCACCTTCAGGGGCAGGGGGAAGCTATGGCTACACCTTC
CDR3: CSAPSGAGGSYGYTF

J: TRBJ2-1
D: NA
V: TRBV4-1
size: few
DNA: TGCGCCAGCAGCCCCCAGCAACAGTACAATGAGCAGTTCTTC
CDR3: CASSPQQQYNEQFF

J: TRBJ2-1
D: TRBD2
V: TRBV7-9
size: NA
DNA: TGTGCCAGCAGCCCTACTAGCGTAGGCAATGAGCAGTTCTTC
CDR3: CASSPTSVGNEQFF

J: TRBJ2-1
D: NA
V: TRBV28
size: NA
DNA: TGTGCCAGCAGTGAATTACGGGCCGAATCTGGGGGCAAGAATGAGCAGTTCTTC
CDR3: CASSELRAESGGKNEQFF

J: TRBJ2-1
D: TRBD2
V: TRBV24-1
size: NA
DNA: TGTGCCACCAGTGACCCCAAGCGGGGGGCCTTATACAATGAGCAGTTCTTC
CDR3: CATSDPKRGALYNEQFF

J: TRBJ2-5
D: NA
V: TRBV11-2
size: NA
DNA: TGTGCCAGCAGCTTAGTCTCGACAGGGACTCAAGAGACCCAGTACTTC
CDR3: CASSLVSTGTQETQYF

J: TRBJ1-1
D: NA
V: TRBV11-2
size: NA
DNA: TGTGCCAGCAGCCCGGGTGCGGCTATCACTGAAGCTTTCTTT
CDR3: CASSPGAAITEAFF

J: TRBJ1-3
D: NA
V: TRBV7-9
size: few
DNA: TGTGCCAGCAGCTTCCGAGTGGTCTCTGGAAACACCATATATTTT
CDR3: CASSFRVVSGNTIYF

J: TRBJ2-1
D: NA
V: TRBV4-1
size: NA
DNA: TGCGCCAGCAGCCAAGATTGGGGGGCAGCGGGGTCCTACAATGAGCAGTTCTTC
CDR3: CASSQDWGAAGSYNEQFF

J: TRBJ2-1
D: TRBD2
V: TRBV11-2
size: NA
DNA: TGTGCCAGCAGCCAGATGACTAGCGAGGGCAATGAGCAGTTCTTC
CDR3: CASSQMTSEGNEQFF

J: TRBJ2-3
D: TRBD2
V: TRBV5-6
size: few
DNA: TGTGCCAGCAGCTCTGGACTAGCGGGTTTATATTTT
CDR3: CASSSGLAGLYF

J: TRBJ2-2
D: TRBD1
V: TRBV5-4
size: few
DNA: TGTGCCAGCAGCGTAACCGGGACAGGGGTCACCGGGGAGCTGTTTTTT
CDR3: CASSVTGTGVTGELFF

J: TRBJ2-2
D: NA
V: TRBV4-1
size: many
DNA: TGCGCCAGCAGCCAATTCGGCGGGGAGCTGTTTTTT
CDR3: CASSQFGGELFF

J: TRBJ2-1
D: TRBD2
V: TRBV4-3
size: NA
DNA: TGCGCCAGCAGCCAAGATGCAAGCGGGGGCTACAATGAGCAGTTCTTC
CDR3: CASSQDASGGYNEQFF

J: TRBJ2-5
D: TRBD2
V: TRBV12-3/TRBV12-4
size: NA
DNA: TGTGCCAGCAGCCCCTTTGGACTAGCGGGGCAAGAGACCCAGTACTTC
CDR3: CASSPFGLAGQETQYF

J: TRBJ2-6
D: NA
V: TRBV5-5
size: NA
DNA: TGTGCCACCGACACGGCGGAAAACATCCTCTCTGGGGCCAACGTCCTGACTTTC
CDR3: CATDTAENILSGANVLTF

J: TRBJ1-2
D: TRBD1
V: TRBV11-2
size: NA
DNA: TGTGCCAGCAGCTTAGATCCTGGACAGGGGGCGTTGGATGGCTACACCTTC
CDR3: CASSLDPGQGALDGYTF

J: TRBJ1-2
D: NA
V: TRBV6-5
size: many
DNA: TGTGCCAGCAGTTACCCCCCGAGACAAGACAACTATGGCTACACCTTC
CDR3: CASSYPPRQDNYGYTF

J: TRBJ1-2
D: NA
V: TRBV6-5
size: few
DNA: TGTGCCAGCAGCACACCGAACTATGGCTACACCTTC
CDR3: CASSTPNYGYTF

J: TRBJ1-2
D: NA
V: TRBV12-3/TRBV12-4
size: NA
DNA: TGTGCCAGCAGTTCACCCGACGGGACCGAAAACTATGGCTACACCTTC
CDR3: CASSSPDGTENYGYTF

J: TRBJ2-7
D: TRBD1
V: TRBV27
size: few
DNA: TGTGCCAGCAGTTTATTAAGGACAGGGGGCGCGAGCTACGAGCAGTACTTC
CDR3: CASSLLRTGGASYEQYF

J: TRBJ1-3
D: TRBD1
V: TRBV3-1
size: NA
DNA: TGTGCCAGCAGCCCGGACAGGGGGTCTGGAAACACCATATATTTT
CDR3: CASSPDRGSGNTIYF

J: TRBJ1-3
D: NA
V: TRBV7-2
size: NA
DNA: TGTGCCAGCAGCTATAGGGCGGGGATCAGCGGAAACACCATATATTTT
CDR3: CASSYRAGISGNTIYF

J: TRBJ2-1
D: NA
V: TRBV27
size: NA
DNA: TGTGCCAGCAGTTTAGTGGTAGGTGAGCAGTTCTTC
CDR3: CASSLVVGEQFF

J: TRBJ2-1
D: NA
V: TRBV2
size: NA
DNA: TGTGCCAGCGTAGGGACACCGTACAATGAGCAGTTCTTC
CDR3: CASVGTPYNEQFF

J: TRBJ2-3
D: NA
V: TRBV7-9
size: few
DNA: TGTGCCAGCAGATTAAGCACAGATACGCAGTATTTT
CDR3: CASRLSTDTQYF

J: TRBJ2-3
D: NA
V: TRBV2
size: NA
DNA: TGTGCCAGCAGTGACCCCGACAGTATCTTCACAGATACGCAGTATTTT
CDR3: CASSDPDSIFTDTQYF

J: TRBJ2-5
D: NA
V: TRBV5-1
size: many
DNA: TGCGCCAGCAGCTCATACCCGGCGGGCGCTGCCCAAGAGACCCAGTACTTC
CDR3: CASSSYPAGAAQETQYF

J: TRBJ2-1
D: TRBD1
V: TRBV7-6
size: NA
DNA: TGTGCCAGCAGCCCTGGGACAGGGTCCAATGAGCAGTTCTTC
CDR3: CASSPGTGSNEQFF

J: TRBJ2-1
D: TRBD2
V: TRBV4-3
size: NA
DNA: TGCGCCAGCAGCCAAGACGGAGCGGGGGGGCTGGAGAATGAGCAGTTCTTC
CDR3: CASSQDGAGGLENEQFF

J: TRBJ2-3
D: TRBD1
V: TRBV4-3
size: NA
DNA: TGCGCCAGCAGCCAAGAGGTGGCGGGACAGGTCACAGATACGCAGTATTTT
CDR3: CASSQEVAGQVTDTQYF

J: TRBJ2-3
D: NA
V: TRBV7-4
size: NA
DNA: TGTGCCTGCAGTTGGGAGAGAACAGATACGCAGTATTTT
CDR3: CACSWERTDTQYF

J: TRBJ1-3
D: NA
V: TRBV12-3/TRBV12-4
size: few
DNA: TGTGCCAGCACCCAGGGAGTAGGTGGAAACACCATATATTTT
CDR3: CASTQGVGGNTIYF

J: TRBJ2-1
D: NA
V: TRBV20-1
size: few
DNA: TGCAGTGCTAGAGTGCCTCTACGCAATGAGCAGTTCTTC
CDR3: CSARVPLRNEQFF

J: TRBJ1-2
D: NA
V: TRBV27
size: few
DNA: TGTGCCAGCAGGGGACAAGGCTATGGCTACACCTTC
CDR3: CASRGQGYGYTF

J: TRBJ2-1
D: TRBD1
V: TRBV5-4
size: NA
DNA: TGTGCCAGCAGCCCGGCCACAGGGGTGGGGGATGAGCAGTTCTTC
CDR3: CASSPATGVGDEQFF

J: TRBJ1-5
D: NA
V: TRBV30
size: few
DNA: TGTGCCTGGAGTGTAGGCCTTGGTCGCGCGCGGGCCCAGCATTTT
CDR3: CAWSVGLGRARAQHF

J: TRBJ2-5
D: TRBD2
V: TRBV7-2
size: many
DNA: TGTGCCAGCAGCCCCGGGGGGGCCCCGGAGACCCAGTACTTC
CDR3: CASSPGGAPETQYF

J: TRBJ2-4
D: NA
V: TRBV25-1
size: few
DNA: TGTGCCAGCAGCGAAACCGGGACCCCGAAAAACATTCAGTACTTC
CDR3: CASSETGTPKNIQYF

J: TRBJ2-7
D: TRBD2
V: TRBV4-2
size: many
DNA: TGTGCCAGCAGTTGGACTAGCGGGGGGCCAACCTACGAGCAGTACTTC
CDR3: CASSWTSGGPTYEQYF

J: TRBJ1-3
D: NA
V: TRBV4-1
size: few
DNA: TGCGCCAGCAGCGCCTCTGGAAACACCATATATTTT
CDR3: CASSASGNTIYF